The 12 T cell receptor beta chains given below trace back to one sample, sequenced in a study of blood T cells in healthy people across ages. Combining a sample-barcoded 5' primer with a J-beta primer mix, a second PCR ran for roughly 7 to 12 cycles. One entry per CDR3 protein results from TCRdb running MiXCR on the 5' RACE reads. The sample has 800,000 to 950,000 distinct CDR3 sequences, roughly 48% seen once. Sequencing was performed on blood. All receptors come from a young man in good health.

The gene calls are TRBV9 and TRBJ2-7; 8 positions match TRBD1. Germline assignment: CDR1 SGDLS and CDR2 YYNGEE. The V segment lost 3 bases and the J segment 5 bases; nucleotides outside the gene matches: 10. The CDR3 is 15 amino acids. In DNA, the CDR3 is TGTGCCAGCAGCGCTAGGGGACAGGTTAGGGACGAGCAGTACTTC. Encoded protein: CASSARGQVRDEQYF.

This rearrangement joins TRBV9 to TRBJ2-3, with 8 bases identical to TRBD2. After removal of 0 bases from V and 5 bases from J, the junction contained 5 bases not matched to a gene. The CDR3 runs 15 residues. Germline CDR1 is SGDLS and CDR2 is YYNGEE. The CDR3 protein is CASSVESGGRDTQYF. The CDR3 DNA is TGTGCCAGCAGCGTAGAGAGCGGGGGAAGAGATACGCAGTATTTT.

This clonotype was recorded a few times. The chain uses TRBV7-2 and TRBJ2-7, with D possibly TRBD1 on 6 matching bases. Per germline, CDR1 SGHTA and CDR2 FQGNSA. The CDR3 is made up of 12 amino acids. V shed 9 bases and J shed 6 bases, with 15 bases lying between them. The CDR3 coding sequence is TGTGCCAGTCGGGACACTTTATCCGAGCAGTACTTC. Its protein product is CASRDTLSEQYF.

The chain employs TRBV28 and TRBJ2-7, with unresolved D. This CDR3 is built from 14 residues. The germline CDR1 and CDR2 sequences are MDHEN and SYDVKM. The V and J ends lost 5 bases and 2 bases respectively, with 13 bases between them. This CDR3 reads CASSVSALAYEQYF. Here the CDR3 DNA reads TGTGCCAGCAGTGTCTCAGCGCTCGCCTACGAGCAGTACTTC.

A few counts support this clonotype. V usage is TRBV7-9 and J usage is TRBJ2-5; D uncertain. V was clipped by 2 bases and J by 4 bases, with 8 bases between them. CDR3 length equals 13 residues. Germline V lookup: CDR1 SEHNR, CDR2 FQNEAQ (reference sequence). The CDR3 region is CASSLLLAETQYF. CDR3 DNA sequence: TGTGCCAGCAGCTTATTACTTGCAGAGACCCAGTACTTC.

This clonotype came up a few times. The CDR3 DNA follows: TGCGCCAGCAGCCGAGAACAGGGTTTCTCCTACGAGCAGTACTTC. Its protein product is CASSREQGFSYEQYF. This chain links TRBV4-3 with TRBJ2-7; a weak D match, TRBD1 (6 bases). Trimming took 4 bases from V and 0 from J, leaving 13 bases between them. Germline V gene sequence: CDR1 LGHNA, CDR2 YSLEER. The CDR3 has 15 residues.

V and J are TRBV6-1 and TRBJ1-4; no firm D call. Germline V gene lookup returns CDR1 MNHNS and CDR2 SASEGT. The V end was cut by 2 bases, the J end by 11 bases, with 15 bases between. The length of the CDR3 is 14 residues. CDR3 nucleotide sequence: TGTGCCAGCAGTGAAATCGGCGGCCTCGAGAAACTGTTTTTT. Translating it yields CASSEIGGLEKLFF.

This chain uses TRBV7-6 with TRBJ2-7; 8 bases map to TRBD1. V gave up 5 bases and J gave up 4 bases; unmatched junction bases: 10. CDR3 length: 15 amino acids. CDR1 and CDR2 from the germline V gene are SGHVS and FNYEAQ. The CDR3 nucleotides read TGTGCCAGCAGCGCCGGGACAGGCCCTTCTTACGAGCAGTACTTC. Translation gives CASSAGTGPSYEQYF.

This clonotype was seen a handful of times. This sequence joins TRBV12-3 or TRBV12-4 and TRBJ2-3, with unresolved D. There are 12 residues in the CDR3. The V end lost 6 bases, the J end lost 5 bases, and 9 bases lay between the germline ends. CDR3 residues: CASRQTEDTQYF. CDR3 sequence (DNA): TGTGCCAGCAGACAGACGGAAGATACGCAGTATTTT.

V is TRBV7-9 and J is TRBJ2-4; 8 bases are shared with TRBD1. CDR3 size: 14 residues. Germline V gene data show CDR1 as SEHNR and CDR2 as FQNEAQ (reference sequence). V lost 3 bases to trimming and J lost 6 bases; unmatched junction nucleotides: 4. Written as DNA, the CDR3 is TGTGCCAGCAGCTTTGCGGGGACAGGAAACATTCAGTACTTC. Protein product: CASSFAGTGNIQYF.

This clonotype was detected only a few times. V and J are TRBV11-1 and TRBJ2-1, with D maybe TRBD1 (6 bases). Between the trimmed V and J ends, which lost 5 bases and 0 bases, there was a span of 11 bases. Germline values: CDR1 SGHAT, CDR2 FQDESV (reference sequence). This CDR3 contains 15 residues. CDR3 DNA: TGTGCCAGCAGCCCAGGGGATAGCTCCTACAATGAGCAGTTCTTC. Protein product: CASSPGDSSYNEQFF.

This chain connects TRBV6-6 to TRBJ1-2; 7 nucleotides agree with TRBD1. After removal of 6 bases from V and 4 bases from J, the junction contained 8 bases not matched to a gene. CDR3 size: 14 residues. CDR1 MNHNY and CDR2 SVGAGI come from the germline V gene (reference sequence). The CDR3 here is CASRPPGQFYGYTF. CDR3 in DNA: TGTGCCAGCAGGCCTCCGGGACAGTTCTATGGCTACACCTTC.